A selection of T cell receptor beta chains follows, all from one sample in a study of blood T cell repertoires in COVID-19. Here immunoSEQ multiplex PCR was the method, and the copy in TCRdb shows in-frame clones only, minus some. This sample carries under 350,000 clones, roughly nine tenths of them seen once, and the ten largest clones take 2% to 3%. The specimen was PBMCs or T cells enriched from blood (not recorded which). These receptors came from a man aged 60 to 69 who had recovered from COVID-19. Each CDR3 is given with its conserved first and last residue. Not all rows give a size; the values are once, few, many and, for expanded clones, a class.

size,length,V,J,CDR3
NA,16,TRBV5-6,TRBJ2-2,CASSLAAGGKTGELFF
NA,16,TRBV19,TRBJ2-3,CASSITSGRAGDTQYF
few,16,TRBV5-1,TRBJ2-3,CASSLPSGRNTDTQYF
NA,15,TRBV6-5,TRBJ1-1,CASSYSRQLNAEAFF
NA,15,TRBV7-9,TRBJ1-6,CASSLGLPGNSPLHF
NA,15,TRBV10-2,TRBJ1-3,CASSDNGYSGNTIYF
few,15,TRBV7-8,TRBJ2-7,CASSLVLTATYEQYF
once,12,TRBV14,TRBJ2-7,CASSQDRRGQYF
NA,14,TRBV7-9,TRBJ2-7,CASSLGQGTVEQYF
NA,14,TRBV12-5,TRBJ1-5,CASGSTGGNQPQHF
NA,14,TRBV29-1,TRBJ1-2,CSVGEQGVGYGYTF
NA,16,TRBV7-3,TRBJ1-1,CASSPSGGAMNTEAFF
NA,15,TRBV7-9,TRBJ2-7,CASSLQDRQPYEQYF
once,13,TRBV12-3/TRBV12-4,TRBJ1-4,CASGQTTNEKLFF
NA,15,TRBV9,TRBJ1-6,CASSVGPSRNSPLHF
NA,15,TRBV11-2,TRBJ1-4,CASSHGQGGREKLFF
NA,18,TRBV15,TRBJ1-3,CATSRPQGQGRSGNTIYF
NA,16,TRBV30,TRBJ1-1,CAWSVSGGRRDTEAFF
NA,17,TRBV15,TRBJ2-5,CATSRDRGGYNQETQYF
NA,14,TRBV19,TRBJ1-2,CASSIEGGLWGYTF
NA,15,TRBV5-1,TRBJ1-1,CASSLSGTGGTEAFF
NA,14,TRBV6-5,TRBJ1-1,CASSRGQLNTEAFF
NA,12,TRBV2,TRBJ1-5,CASSALNQPQHF
NA,16,TRBV9,TRBJ2-1,CASTRLLAGVGNEQFF
NA,17,TRBV15,TRBJ1-1,CATSRPSTGGRHTEAFF
once,15,TRBV5-1,TRBJ1-1,CASSLRTGWNTEAFF
NA,15,TRBV9,TRBJ1-2,CASSVDAGAGYGYTF
NA,12,TRBV12-3/TRBV12-4,TRBJ1-4,CASNLGGEKLFF
NA,12,TRBV6-5,TRBJ2-3,CASRREASTQYF
NA,13,TRBV7-7,TRBJ1-5,CASSLGEGQPQHF
NA,16,TRBV7-2,TRBJ2-1,CASIQAGGGSYNEQFF
NA,15,TRBV5-1,TRBJ2-7,CASSLGTRAAGEQYF
NA,14,TRBV6-1,TRBJ1-1,CASSEQGPGTEAFF
NA,14,TRBV5-1,TRBJ2-1,CASSSIAGGHEQFF
NA,13,TRBV11-2,TRBJ1-1,CASGLSGNTEAFF
once,14,TRBV5-1,TRBJ2-1,CASSLELGYNEQFF
NA,12,TRBV12-3/TRBV12-4,TRBJ2-1,CASSLALREQFF
few,13,TRBV9,TRBJ1-1,CASSATGNTEAFF
few,15,TRBV3-1/TRBV3-2,TRBJ1-1,CASSHGWGWNTEAFF
NA,14,TRBV2,TRBJ1-3,CASRETQTGNTIYF
NA,14,TRBV10-3,TRBJ1-5,CAISRQETNQPQHF
NA,16,TRBV9,TRBJ2-5,CASSVASGDYQETQYF
NA,12,TRBV10-1,TRBJ2-1,CASSSAAGEQFF
few,16,TRBV5-3,TRBJ1-2,CARSLGYSGYNYGYTF
once,14,TRBV6-1,TRBJ1-1,CASSEQTILGEAFF
NA,14,TRBV30,TRBJ2-7,CAWSGGQGKYEQYF
once,16,TRBV5-5,TRBJ1-5,CASSWGTGKADQPQHF
NA,14,TRBV4-3,TRBJ2-7,CASSHDRSTYEQYF
NA,13,TRBV4-1,TRBJ2-5,CASSWGEKETQYF
many,14,TRBV15,TRBJ1-1,CATSKGGANTEAFF
NA,16,TRBV5-5,TRBJ2-1,CASSFFGRRNYNEQFF